This paragraph covers one T cell receptor beta chain sequence. The antigen is not known. This sample is drawn from a study of T-cell memory formation after mild COVID-19. Study context: TCR clusters largely stayed donor specific. Whole-study results and caveats: Mainly in CM and EM were contracting CD4+ clones; CD8+ were in EMRA.

TCRdb ran MiXCR on the 5' RACE reads and lists one entry per CDR3 protein. The sample shows over 45,000 distinct CDR3 sequences, about a quarter of them seen only once. Germline CDR1 reads MDHEN; CDR2 reads SYDVKM. The V and J ends lost 1 base and 7 bases, in that order; junction bases with no gene match: 7. CDR3 length equals 15 residues. Sequences were obtained from PBMCs or a T cell subset sorted from them (not recorded which). This chain uses TRBV28 with TRBJ1-5, with TRBD1 matching 7 bases. The TCR comes from a man younger than 35 who had mild COVID-19 (a few samples of this study predate the infection). Cell type and time point are not known. The CDR3 here is CASSLSETGTQPQHF. The CDR3 coding sequence is TGTGCCAGCAGTTTATCCGAGACAGGGACACAGCCCCAGCATTTT.